One sample yielded the 10 T cell receptor beta chains listed below, sequenced in a study of CD8+ T cells in alopecia areata. Treatment here: oral pan-JAK inhibitor, 5-10 mg twice daily. Reverse transcribed after extraction, RNA yielded cDNA as the sequencing template. The method was immunoSEQ multiplex PCR; TCRdb's version includes in-frame clones alone and lacks a portion of them. The profile covers 150,000 to 200,000 clones, with about three fifths appearing a single time and just over 1% taken by the ten largest. Material: CD4+ T cells sorted from blood, obtained at week 24, from a patient treated with tofacitinib. These receptors were obtained from a human donor with alopecia areata.

This chain links TRBV2 with TRBJ2-4; D remains unclear. The length of the CDR3 is 15 residues. V lost 4 bases, J lost 2 bases, and 12 bases lay in between. Germline V gives CDR1 SNHLY, CDR2 FYNNEI. The CDR3 DNA reads TGTGCCAGCAGTGCGACAAAGCGCCCCAAAAACATTCAGTACTTC. Protein sequence: CASSATKRPKNIQYF.

The chain uses TRBV9 and TRBJ2-7; 8 bases are a match to TRBD1. Germline lookup yields CDR1 SGDLS and CDR2 YYNGEE. V lost 4 bases and J lost 3; bases outside the gene matches: 6. This CDR3 region has 14 residues. The CDR3 region has the DNA TGTGCCAGCAGCCCACGACAGGGGAACTACGAGCAGTACTTC. As protein: CASSPRQGNYEQYF.

The chain joins TRBV2 to TRBJ1-2, with a tentative D call TRBD1 (5 bases). This CDR3 is 15 amino acids long. V was shortened by 1 base and J by 4 bases, with 13 bases between the two germline ends. Germline CDR1 is SNHLY and CDR2 is FYNNEI. The CDR3: CASSEVLGQPYGYTF. The CDR3 DNA follows: TGTGCCAGCAGTGAAGTGTTGGGGCAGCCCTATGGCTACACCTTC.

The chain uses TRBV27 and TRBJ2-7; TRBD2 agrees at 7 bases. Germline CDR1 reads MNHEY; CDR2 reads SMNVEV (reference sequence). This CDR3 is 15 amino acids long. The V and J ends lost 6 bases and 4 bases, in that order; junction bases with no gene match: 12. CDR3 residues: CASSQSGTTSYEQYF. The CDR3 coding sequence is TGTGCCAGCAGCCAATCAGGGACTACCTCTTACGAGCAGTACTTC.

This chain's CDR3 is CASTPGANVLTF. Here the CDR3 DNA reads TGTGCCAGTACCCCTGGGGCCAACGTCCTGACTTTC. The V and J genes are TRBV13 and TRBJ2-6; D is uncertain. This CDR3 comprises 12 residues. The V end was cut by 9 bases, the J end by 2 bases, with 5 bases between. Germline CDR1 PRHDT, CDR2 FYEKMQ (reference sequence).

The chain employs TRBV10-2 and TRBJ1-6; D may be TRBD1 (6 bases). Between the trimmed V and J ends, which lost 2 bases and 7 bases, there was a span of 9 bases. CDR1 and CDR2 from the germline V gene are WSHSY and SAAADI. This CDR3 has 14 residues. In nucleotides, the CDR3 is TGCGCCAGCAGTGAGGGGGGCAGGAATTCACCCCTCCACTTT. Protein product: CASSEGGRNSPLHF.

The chain employs TRBV9 and TRBJ1-6; 8 bases agree with TRBD1. Germline CDR1 SGDLS, CDR2 YYNGEE. V lost 0 bases and J lost 8; bases outside the gene matches: 4. The CDR3 is made up of 15 amino acids. The CDR3 DNA sequence: TGTGCCAGCAGCGTAGTACCAGGGGGCGATTCACCCCTCCACTTT. It is translated as CASSVVPGGDSPLHF.

The rearrangement joins TRBV5-6 to TRBJ2-2; 9 nucleotides agree with TRBD1. From germline, CDR1 is SGHDT and CDR2 YYEEEE. The trim removed 3 bases at V and 6 bases at J, leaving 9 bases unmatched. The CDR3 consists of 16 residues. The CDR3, as DNA: TGTGCCAGCAGCTGGTGGGACAGGGAAGTCTCCGGGGAGCTGTTTTTT. Translating it yields CASSWWDREVSGELFF.

This sequence joins TRBV10-3 and TRBJ1-4, with TRBD1 as a possible D gene (6 bases). The ends were cut back, 1 base at V and 8 bases at J, with 14 bases in the middle. This CDR3 is built from 15 residues. CDR1 is ENHRY, CDR2 SYGVKD, per germline. The CDR3 spells CAISELWQGKEKLFF. Written as DNA, the CDR3 is TGTGCCATCAGTGAGTTATGGCAGGGGAAGGAAAAACTGTTTTTT.

The V and J genes are TRBV25-1 and TRBJ1-2, with unresolved D. The V gene's germline CDR1 is MGHDK and CDR2 SYGVNS. The CDR3 length is 12 residues. Trimming left V 2 bases short and J 4 bases short, with 5 bases between. The CDR3 DNA reads TGTGCCAGCAGTGAACGGGGCTATGGCTACACCTTC. Translated, it gives CASSERGYGYTF.